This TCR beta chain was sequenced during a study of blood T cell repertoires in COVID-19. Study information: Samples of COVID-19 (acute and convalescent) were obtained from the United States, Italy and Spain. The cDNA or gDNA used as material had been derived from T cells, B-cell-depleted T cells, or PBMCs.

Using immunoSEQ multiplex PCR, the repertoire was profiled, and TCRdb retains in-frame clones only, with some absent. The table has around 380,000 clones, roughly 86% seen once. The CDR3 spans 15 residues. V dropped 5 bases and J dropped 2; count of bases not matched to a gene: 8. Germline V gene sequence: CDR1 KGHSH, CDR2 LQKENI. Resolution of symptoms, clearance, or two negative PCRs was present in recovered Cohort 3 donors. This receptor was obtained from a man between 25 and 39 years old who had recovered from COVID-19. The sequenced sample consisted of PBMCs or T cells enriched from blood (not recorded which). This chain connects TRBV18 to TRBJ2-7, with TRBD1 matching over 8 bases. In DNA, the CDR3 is TGTGCCAGCTCATTAGACAGGGGCCCCGCCTACGAGCAGTACTTC. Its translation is CASSLDRGPAYEQYF. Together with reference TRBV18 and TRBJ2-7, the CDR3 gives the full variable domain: NAGVMQNPRHLVRRRGQEARLRCSPMKGHSHVYWYRQLPEEGLKFMVYLQKENIIDESGMPKERFSAEFPKEGPSILRIQQVVRGDSAAYFCASSLDRGPAYEQYFGPGTRLTVT.